Listed here are 5 T cell receptor beta chains from one sample, sequenced in a study of T cells after posttransplantation cyclophosphamide. Assay: immunoSEQ multiplex PCR; the TCRdb copy retains only in-frame clones and omits some. Of 50,000 to 55,000 clones listed, about 86% are singletons. Sequencing was performed on PBMCs. The receptors come from a man in his thirties or forties with a blood cancer, CMV-positive, and with a related stem cell donor.

The V and J genes are TRBV18 and TRBJ2-6, with no clear D. Per the germline V gene, CDR1 is KGHSH and CDR2 is LQKENI. V lost 2 bases, J lost 4 bases, and 3 bases lay in between. This CDR3 region has 13 residues. CDR3: CASSPSGANVLTF. In DNA form, the CDR3 reads TGTGCCAGCTCACCATCGGGGGCCAACGTCCTGACTTTC.

The chain employs TRBV5-1 and TRBJ1-2; maybe TRBD1 (5 bases). V was pared by 4 bases and J by 1 base, with 14 bases between. Germline V gives CDR1 SGHRS, CDR2 YFSETQ. The CDR3 has 15 amino acids. CDR3 nucleotide sequence: TGCGCCAGCAGCGTGGTCAGGGCGAGTAACTATGGCTACACCTTC. This gives the protein CASSVVRASNYGYTF.

The chain joins TRBV19 to TRBJ1-5, with a weak D call TRBD1 (5 bases). Germline CDR1 LNHDA, CDR2 SQIVND (reference sequence). The CDR3 totals 15 residues. With 6 bases removed from V and 4 bases from J, the gap between germline ends came to 16 bases. CDR3 sequence: CASRTALGRNQPQHF. The CDR3 bases are TGTGCCAGTAGGACAGCCCTTGGTCGGAATCAGCCCCAGCATTTT.

V and J are TRBV9 and TRBJ1-3; D is undetermined. Deletions cut 4 bases from V and 0 bases from J, with 11 bases between. CDR1 is SGDLS and CDR2 is YYNGEE in the germline V gene. The CDR3 is 15 amino acids. The CDR3 is CASSPTPSSGNTIYF. The CDR3 bases are TGTGCCAGCAGCCCCACACCTAGCTCTGGAAACACCATATATTTT.

The chain joins TRBV27 to TRBJ2-7; TRBD2 matches 7 bases. The CDR3 contains 15 residues. Germline loops: CDR1 MNHEY, CDR2 SMNVEV (reference sequence). V shed 6 bases, J shed 0 bases, and the junction held 8 bases outside the gene matches. This CDR3 is CASSPGLVGSYEQYF. As DNA, the CDR3 is TGTGCCAGCAGCCCTGGACTAGTCGGCTCCTACGAGCAGTACTTC.